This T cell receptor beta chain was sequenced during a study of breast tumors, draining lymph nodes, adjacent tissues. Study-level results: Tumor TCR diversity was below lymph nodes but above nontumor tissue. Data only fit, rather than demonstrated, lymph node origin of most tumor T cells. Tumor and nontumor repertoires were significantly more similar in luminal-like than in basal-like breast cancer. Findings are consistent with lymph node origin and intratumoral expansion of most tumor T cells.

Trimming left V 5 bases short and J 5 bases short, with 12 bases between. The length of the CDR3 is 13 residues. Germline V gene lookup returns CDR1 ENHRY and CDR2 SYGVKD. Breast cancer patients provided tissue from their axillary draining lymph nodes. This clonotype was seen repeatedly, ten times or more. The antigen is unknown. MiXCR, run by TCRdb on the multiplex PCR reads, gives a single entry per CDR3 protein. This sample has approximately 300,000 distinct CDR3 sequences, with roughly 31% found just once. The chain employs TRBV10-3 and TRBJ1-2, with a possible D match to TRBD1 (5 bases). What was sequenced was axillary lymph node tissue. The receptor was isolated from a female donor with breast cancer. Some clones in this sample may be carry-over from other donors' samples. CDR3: CAISSDSSYGYTF. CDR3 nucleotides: TGTGCCATCAGTAGCGACAGCTCTTATGGCTACACCTTC.